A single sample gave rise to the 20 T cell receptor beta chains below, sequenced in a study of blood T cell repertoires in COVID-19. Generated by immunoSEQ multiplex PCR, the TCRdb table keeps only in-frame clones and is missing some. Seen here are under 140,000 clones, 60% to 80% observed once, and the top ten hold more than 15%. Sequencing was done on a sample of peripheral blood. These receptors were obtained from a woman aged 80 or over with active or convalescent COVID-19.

In DNA form, the CDR3 reads TGTGCCAGCAGCCTGGACAGCAAGTATGGCTACACCTTC. Its translation: CASSLDSKYGYTF. This chain links TRBV7-2 with TRBJ1-2; TRBD1 might be the D (6 bases). The CDR3 has 13 amino acids. The V gene lost 5 bases and the J gene lost 5 bases, with 12 bases spanning the gap. Germline values: CDR1 SGHTA, CDR2 FQGNSA. Looking up the rest from reference TRBV7-2 and TRBJ1-2 gives the full variable domain: GAGVSQSPSNKVTEKGKDVELRCDPISGHTALYWYRQSLGQGLEFLIYFQGNSAPDKSGLPSDRFSAERTGGSVSTLTIQRTQQEDSAVYLCASSLDSKYGYTFGSGTRLTVV.

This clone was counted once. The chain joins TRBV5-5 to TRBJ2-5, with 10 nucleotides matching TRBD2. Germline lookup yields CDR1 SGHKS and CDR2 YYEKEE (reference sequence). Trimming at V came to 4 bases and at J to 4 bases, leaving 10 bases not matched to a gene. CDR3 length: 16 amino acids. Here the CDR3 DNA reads TGTGCCAGCAGCCCTGGACTAGCGGTTTTCGCAGAGACCCAGTACTTC. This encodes CASSPGLAVFAETQYF. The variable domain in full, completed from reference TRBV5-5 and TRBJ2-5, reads DAGVTQSPTHLIKTRGQQVTLRCSPISGHKSVSWYQQVLGQGPQFIFQYYEKEERGRGNFPDRFSARQFPNYSSELNVNALLLGDSALYLCASSPGLAVFAETQYFGPGTRLLVL.

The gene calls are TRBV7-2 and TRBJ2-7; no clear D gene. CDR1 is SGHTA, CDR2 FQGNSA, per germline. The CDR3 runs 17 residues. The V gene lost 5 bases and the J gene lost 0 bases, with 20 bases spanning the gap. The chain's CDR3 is CASSHAVRMESSYEQYF. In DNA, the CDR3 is TGTGCCAGCAGCCACGCAGTCCGTATGGAGAGCTCCTACGAGCAGTACTTC. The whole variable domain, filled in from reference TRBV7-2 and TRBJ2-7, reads GAGVSQSPSNKVTEKGKDVELRCDPISGHTALYWYRQSLGQGLEFLIYFQGNSAPDKSGLPSDRFSAERTGGSVSTLTIQRTQQEDSAVYLCASSHAVRMESSYEQYFGPGTRLTVT.

CDR3 protein: CAGPRRGVLLETQYF. DNA for the CDR3: TGTGCCGGACCCCGGAGGGGTGTACTGCTGGAGACCCAGTACTTC. V usage is TRBV19 and J usage is TRBJ2-5; a weak D match, TRBD2 (6 bases). The V and J ends lost 11 bases and 5 bases respectively, with 24 bases between them. In germline, CDR1 is LNHDA, CDR2 SQIVND (reference sequence). The CDR3 is 15 residues long.

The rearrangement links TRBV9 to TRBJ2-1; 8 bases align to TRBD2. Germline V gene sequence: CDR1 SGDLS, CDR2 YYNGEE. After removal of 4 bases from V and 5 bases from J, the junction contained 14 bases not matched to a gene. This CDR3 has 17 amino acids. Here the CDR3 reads CASSPQPPGLDHNEQFF. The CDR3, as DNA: TGTGCCAGCAGCCCTCAGCCACCGGGACTAGACCACAATGAGCAGTTCTTC.

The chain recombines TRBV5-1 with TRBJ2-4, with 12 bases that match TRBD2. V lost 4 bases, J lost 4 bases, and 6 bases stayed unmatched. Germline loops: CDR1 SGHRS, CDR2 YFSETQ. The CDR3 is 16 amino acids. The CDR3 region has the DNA TGCGCCAGCAGCCTGACTAGCGGGAGCGGTAAAAACATTCAGTACTTC. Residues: CASSLTSGSGKNIQYF.

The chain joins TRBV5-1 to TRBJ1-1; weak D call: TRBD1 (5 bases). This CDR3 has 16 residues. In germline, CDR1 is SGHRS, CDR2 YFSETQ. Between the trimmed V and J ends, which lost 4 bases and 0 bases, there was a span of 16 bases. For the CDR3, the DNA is TGCGCCAGCAGCCCCGTGGCAGGGCCCATGAACACTGAAGCTTTCTTT. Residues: CASSPVAGPMNTEAFF.

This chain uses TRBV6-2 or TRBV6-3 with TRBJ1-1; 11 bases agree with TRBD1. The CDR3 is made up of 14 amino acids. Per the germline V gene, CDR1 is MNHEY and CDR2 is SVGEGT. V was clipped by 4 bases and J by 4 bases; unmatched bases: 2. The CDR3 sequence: CASSSDRGLTEAFF. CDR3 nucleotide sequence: TGTGCCAGCAGTTCGGACAGGGGGCTCACTGAAGCTTTCTTT.

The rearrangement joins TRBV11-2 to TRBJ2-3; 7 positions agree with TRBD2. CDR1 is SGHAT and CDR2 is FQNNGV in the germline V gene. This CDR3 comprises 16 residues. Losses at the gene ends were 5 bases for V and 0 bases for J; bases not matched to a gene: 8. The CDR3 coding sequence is TGTGCCAGCAGCCCGGGTTGGGGGGGAAGCACAGATACGCAGTATTTT. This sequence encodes CASSPGWGGSTDTQYF.

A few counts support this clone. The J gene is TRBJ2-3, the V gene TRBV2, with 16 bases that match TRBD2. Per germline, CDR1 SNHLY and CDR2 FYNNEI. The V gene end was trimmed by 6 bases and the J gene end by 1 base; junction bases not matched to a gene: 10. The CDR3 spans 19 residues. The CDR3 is CASRGGLAGGPDRTDTQYF. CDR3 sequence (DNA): TGTGCCAGCAGGGGGGGACTAGCGGGAGGGCCGGATCGCACAGATACGCAGTATTTT. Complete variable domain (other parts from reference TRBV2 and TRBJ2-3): EPEVTQTPSHQVTQMGQEVILRCVPISNHLYFYWYRQILGQKVEFLVSFYNNEISEKSEIFDDQFSVERPDGSNFTLKIRSTKLEDSAMYFCASRGGLAGGPDRTDTQYFGPGTRLTVL.

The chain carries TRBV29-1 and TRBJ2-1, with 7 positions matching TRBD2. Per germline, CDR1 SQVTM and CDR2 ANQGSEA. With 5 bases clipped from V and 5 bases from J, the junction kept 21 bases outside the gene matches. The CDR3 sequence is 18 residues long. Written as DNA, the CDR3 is TGCAGCGTTCGCGATACTTTTGGTGTGGCTAGCGGAAACAATGAGCAGTTCTTC. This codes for CSVRDTFGVASGNNEQFF.

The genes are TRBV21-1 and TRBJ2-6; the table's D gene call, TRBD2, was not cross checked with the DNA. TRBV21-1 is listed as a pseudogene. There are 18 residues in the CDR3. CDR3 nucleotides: TGTGCCAGAGGGGTACCTAGCGGGAGGGGTTCTGGGGCCAACGTCCTGACTTTC. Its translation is CARGVPSGRGSGANVLTF.

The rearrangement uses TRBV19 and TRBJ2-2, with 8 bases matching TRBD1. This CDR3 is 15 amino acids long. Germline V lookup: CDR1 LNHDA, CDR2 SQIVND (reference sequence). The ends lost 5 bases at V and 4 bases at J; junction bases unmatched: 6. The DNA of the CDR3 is TGTGCCAGTAGTCCGAGCACAGGGGGCACCGGGGAGCTGTTTTTT. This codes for CASSPSTGGTGELFF.

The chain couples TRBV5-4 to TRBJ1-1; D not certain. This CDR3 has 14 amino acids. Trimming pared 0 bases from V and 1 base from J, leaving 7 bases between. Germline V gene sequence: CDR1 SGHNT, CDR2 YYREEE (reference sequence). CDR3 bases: TGTGCCAGCAGCTTGGTGGGCAGGAACACTGAAGCTTTCTTT. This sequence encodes CASSLVGRNTEAFF.

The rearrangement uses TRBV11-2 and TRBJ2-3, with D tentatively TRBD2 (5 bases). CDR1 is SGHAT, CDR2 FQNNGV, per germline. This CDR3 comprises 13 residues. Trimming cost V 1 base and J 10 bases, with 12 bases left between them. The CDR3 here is CASSLVGVGAQYF. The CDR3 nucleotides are TGTGCCAGCAGCTTAGTGGGAGTCGGGGCGCAGTATTTT.

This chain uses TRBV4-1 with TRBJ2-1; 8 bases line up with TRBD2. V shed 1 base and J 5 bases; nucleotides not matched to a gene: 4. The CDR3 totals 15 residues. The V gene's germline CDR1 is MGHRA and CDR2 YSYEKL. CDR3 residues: CASSQGLAGNNEQFF. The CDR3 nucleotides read TGCGCCAGCAGCCAAGGCCTAGCGGGTAACAATGAGCAGTTCTTC.

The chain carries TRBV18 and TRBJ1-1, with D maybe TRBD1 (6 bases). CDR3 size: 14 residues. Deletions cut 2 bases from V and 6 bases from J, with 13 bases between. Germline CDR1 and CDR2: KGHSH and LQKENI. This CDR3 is CASSPYTGTSEAFF. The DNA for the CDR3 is TGTGCCAGCTCACCATATACAGGGACCTCTGAAGCTTTCTTT.

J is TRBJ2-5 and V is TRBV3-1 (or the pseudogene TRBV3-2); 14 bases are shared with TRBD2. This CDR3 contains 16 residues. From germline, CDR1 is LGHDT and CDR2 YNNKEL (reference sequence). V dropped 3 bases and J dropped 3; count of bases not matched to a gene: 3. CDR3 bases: TGTGCCAGCAGCCAGGGGACTAGCGGGAGAAAAGAGACCCAGTACTTC. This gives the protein CASSQGTSGRKETQYF.

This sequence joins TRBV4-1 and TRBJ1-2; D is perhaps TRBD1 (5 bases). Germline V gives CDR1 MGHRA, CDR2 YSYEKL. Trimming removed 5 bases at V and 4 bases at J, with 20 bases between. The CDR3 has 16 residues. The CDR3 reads CASSEHQAGLSYGYTF. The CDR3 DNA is TGCGCCAGCAGCGAACATCAGGCAGGGCTGTCCTATGGCTACACCTTC.

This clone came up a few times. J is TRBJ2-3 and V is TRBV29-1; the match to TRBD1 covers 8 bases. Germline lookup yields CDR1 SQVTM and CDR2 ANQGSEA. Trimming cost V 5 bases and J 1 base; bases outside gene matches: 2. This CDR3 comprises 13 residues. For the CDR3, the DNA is TGCAGCGTTCAGGGACAGGGCACAGATACGCAGTATTTT. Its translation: CSVQGQGTDTQYF.